Listed below are T cell receptor beta chains from one sample, sequenced in a study of shared clonotypes between healthy human individuals. Generated by immunoSEQ multiplex PCR, the TCRdb table keeps only in-frame clones and is missing some. This sample has about 1.5 million clones, with 95% to 99% found just once. Sequencing used naive CD4+ T cells sorted from blood. These receptors all come from a man younger than 40 in good health. Each CDR3 is given with its conserved first and last residue. The D gene is left open where the match is weak.

v_call | d_call | cdr3_length | cdr3_aa
TRBV5-4 | NA | 16 | CASSPDGGLRTYEQYF
TRBV5-5 | TRBD1 | 15 | CASSRYRGQGNTIYF
TRBV27 | NA | 15 | CASSLTGAGANVLTF
TRBV27 | NA | 14 | CASRRHSSGNTIYF
TRBV5-6 | TRBD1 | 17 | CASSLAGGQGFPDTQYF
TRBV27 | TRBD2 | 15 | CASSNSGRPGGELFF
TRBV14 | NA | 15 | CASSQDLAPIVTQYF
TRBV5-1 | TRBD1 | 14 | CASTESGTGDEQYF
TRBV6-6 | TRBD1 | 13 | CATRTGASYEQYF
TRBV28 | TRBD1 | 15 | CASSFSRDRVYEQYF
TRBV29-1 | NA | 14 | CSVESHLGTDTQYF
TRBV19 | NA | 15 | CASSPQGRSNQPQHF
TRBV29-1 | NA | 13 | CSSGGGSNQPQHF
TRBV28 | NA | 12 | CASSFSRYEQYF
TRBV18 | NA | 15 | CASSPLGSRQETQYF
TRBV28 | TRBD1 | 15 | CASSLDNRGHGTQYF
TRBV19 | TRBD2 | 14 | CASSMGLGTDTQYF